One and the same sample provided the 29 T cell receptor beta chains below, sequenced in a study of shared clonotypes between healthy human individuals. Clones were read by immunoSEQ multiplex PCR, and TCRdb kept only the in-frame ones, dropping some. The table lists over a million clones, roughly 96% of them singletons. Material: naive CD4+ T cells sorted from blood. The subset: CD45RA+ positively selected. These receptors all come from a man aged 30-40 years in good health.

The chain couples TRBV10-1 to TRBJ2-2; 7 bases fit TRBD1. The CDR3 loop spans 13 amino acids. CDR1 is WNHNN, CDR2 SYGVQD, per germline (reference sequence). Germline trimming cut 6 bases from V and 6 bases from J; bases unmatched to any gene: 4. The CDR3 spells CASRQGSAGELFF. Written as DNA, the CDR3 is TGCGCCAGCAGACAGGGGTCGGCCGGGGAGCTGTTTTTT.

The V gene is TRBV5-1, the J gene TRBJ1-1; 7 bases agree with TRBD1. V gave up 4 bases and J gave up 6 bases; unmatched junction bases: 3. The CDR3 totals 12 residues. Germline V gene data show CDR1 as SGHRS and CDR2 as YFSETQ. As DNA, the CDR3 is TGCGCCAGCAGCCCCGGGACAGCTGAAGCTTTCTTT. Its protein is CASSPGTAEAFF.

The V gene is TRBV30, the J gene TRBJ2-3, with unresolved D. Germline V gene lookup returns CDR1 GTSNPN and CDR2 SVGIG (reference sequence). V was pared by 0 bases and J by 8 bases, with 9 bases between. This CDR3 region has 12 residues. CDR3 in amino acids: CAWSVQSGTQYF. CDR3 DNA sequence: TGTGCCTGGAGTGTACAGTCAGGTACGCAGTATTTT.

Concerning this clone itself: Different DNA sequences within this sample yield the same CDR3. The chain joins TRBV29-1 to TRBJ2-7; the match to TRBD2 covers 9 bases. In germline, CDR1 is SQVTM, CDR2 ANQGSEA. The length of the CDR3 is 12 residues. V dropped 7 bases and J dropped 3; count of bases not matched to a gene: 4. The chain's CDR3 is CSAGLAGYEQYF. The CDR3 coding sequence is TGCAGCGCGGGACTAGCCGGCTACGAGCAGTACTTC.

This clone appeared once. The chain is built from TRBV10-2 and TRBJ2-5; 8 bases align to TRBD1. CDR1 is WSHSY, CDR2 SAAADI, per germline. V shed 5 bases, J shed 5 bases, and the junction held 7 bases outside the gene matches. CDR3 length equals 14 residues. CDR3: CASSPDRAKETQYF. The CDR3, as DNA: TGCGCCAGCAGTCCGGACAGGGCGAAGGAGACCCAGTACTTC.

Details on this clone: Within the sample, other DNA sequences also encode this same CDR3. The rearrangement uses TRBV27 and TRBJ2-7; D call uncertain. CDR1 is MNHEY, CDR2 SMNVEV, per germline (reference sequence). V dropped 4 bases and J dropped 2 bases, with 9 bases sitting between them. The CDR3 runs to 13 residues. CDR3 DNA: TGTGCCAGCAGTTCTTCCCGAGCCTACGAGCAGTACTTC. This codes for CASSSSRAYEQYF.

V gene TRBV4-1 combines with J gene TRBJ1-1, with D perhaps TRBD1 (5 bases). V lost 0 bases to trimming and J lost 1 base, with 6 bases between them. The CDR3 consists of 14 residues. Germline CDR1 is MGHRA and CDR2 is YSYEKL. The CDR3 nucleotides read TGCGCCAGCAGCCAAGATCAGGGGAACACTGAAGCTTTCTTT. This encodes CASSQDQGNTEAFF.

J is TRBJ2-2 and V is TRBV19; no definite D call. Germline assignment: CDR1 LNHDA and CDR2 SQIVND (reference sequence). Trimming cost V 7 bases and J 6 bases, with 12 bases left between them. The CDR3 runs to 13 residues. CDR3: CASTITGPGELFF. DNA for the CDR3: TGTGCCAGTACCATAACGGGCCCCGGGGAGCTGTTTTTT.

The chain combines TRBV5-6 with TRBJ2-1, with TRBD1 matching over 12 bases. CDR3 length equals 15 residues. Germline loops: CDR1 SGHDT, CDR2 YYEEEE. The junction had 5 bases not matched to a gene; V was cut back by 0 bases and J by 10 bases. DNA of the CDR3: TGTGCCAGCAGCTTGGGGGACAGGGGGCTTAAGGAGCAGTTCTTC. Protein sequence: CASSLGDRGLKEQFF.

The chain uses TRBV15 and TRBJ2-5; TRBD2 aligns across 9 bases. V lost 2 bases to trimming and J lost 5 bases; unmatched junction nucleotides: 6. CDR3 length: 15 residues. Germline V gives CDR1 LNHNV, CDR2 YYDKDF (reference sequence). The CDR3 coding sequence is TGTGCCACCAGCAGATTAGCGGGAGTTAAGGAGACCCAGTACTTC. As protein: CATSRLAGVKETQYF.

J is TRBJ2-2 and V is TRBV11-3, with a tentative D call TRBD2 (6 bases). This CDR3 is built from 15 residues. Trimming took 3 bases from V and 5 from J, leaving 13 bases between them. Germline-derived CDR1 and CDR2 are SGHNT and YENEEA. CDR3: CASSFVTGVTGELFF. CDR3 bases: TGTGCCAGCAGCTTTGTCACGGGAGTTACCGGGGAGCTGTTTTTT.

This chain links TRBV9 with TRBJ1-1; D gene uncertain. Germline CDR1 and CDR2: SGDLS and YYNGEE. V lost 4 bases and J 4 bases, leaving 20 bases between the germline ends. The CDR3 covers 16 residues. The CDR3 loop is CASSSKPGGLSTEAFF. Written as DNA, the CDR3 is TGTGCCAGCAGCTCTAAACCCGGCGGTCTGAGCACTGAAGCTTTCTTT.

This clone was counted between two and nine times. This chain links TRBV23-1 with TRBJ1-1, with 8 positions matching TRBD1. TRBV23-1 is placed among ORFs of uncertain function. After removal of 3 bases from V and 3 bases from J, the junction contained 0 bases not matched to a gene. This CDR3 region has 13 residues. The CDR3 DNA follows: TGCGCCAGCAGTCACAGGGGGCACACTGAAGCTTTCTTT. It is translated as CASSHRGHTEAFF.

V gene TRBV28 combines with J gene TRBJ1-2, with D possibly being TRBD1 (6 bases). CDR3 length: 15 amino acids. Germline lookup yields CDR1 MDHEN and CDR2 SYDVKM. The germline V and J ends were trimmed by 2 bases and 2 bases, with 12 bases remaining between them. The CDR3 region has the DNA TGTGCCAGCAGTTTAGACGGGGGGGCCAACTATGGCTACACCTTC. As protein: CASSLDGGANYGYTF.

This chain links TRBV7-9 with TRBJ2-3; 7 bases are shared with TRBD2. Germline loops: CDR1 SEHNR, CDR2 FQNEAQ (reference sequence). This CDR3 comprises 12 residues. Losses at the gene ends were 6 bases for V and 10 bases for J; bases not matched to a gene: 7. CDR3 nucleotide sequence: TGTGCCAGCAGGAGCGGGACCTATGCGCAGTATTTT. It is translated as CASRSGTYAQYF.

In its sample, this clone was seen once. The V call is TRBV28, the J call TRBJ2-7; the D gene could be TRBD1 or TRBD2 (5 bases each). V lost 4 bases and J lost 7, with 17 bases in between. Germline V gene sequence: CDR1 MDHEN, CDR2 SYDVKM. The CDR3 loop spans 14 amino acids. For the CDR3, the DNA is TGTGCCAGCAGTTCACTGGGGCCTGGGGAGGAGCAGTACTTC. The encoded protein is CASSSLGPGEEQYF.

The count of this clone is one. Other DNA sequences in the same sample also yield this CDR3. This chain links TRBV28 with TRBJ2-7; no clear D gene. V lost 3 bases and J 0 bases, leaving 9 bases between the germline ends. This CDR3 is built from 14 residues. The germline gives CDR1 MDHEN, CDR2 SYDVKM. The CDR3 DNA reads as TGTGCCAGCAGTTTGGGCACAAGCTCCTACGAGCAGTACTTC. As protein: CASSLGTSSYEQYF. Full variable domain (missing parts from reference TRBV28 and TRBJ2-7): DVKVTQSSRYLVKRTGEKVFLECVQDMDHENMFWYRQDPGLGLRLIYFSYDVKMKEKGDIPEGYSVSREKKERFSLILESASTNQTSMYLCASSLGTSSYEQYFGPGTRLTVT.

This chain uses TRBV7-6 with TRBJ2-2; 10 bases align to TRBD2. The CDR3 contains 17 residues. The germline gives CDR1 SGHVS, CDR2 FNYEAQ. J lost 6 bases, V lost 1 base, and 8 bases had no gene match. The CDR3 here is CASSLGLAGAPAGELFF. Written as DNA, the CDR3 is TGTGCCAGCAGCTTAGGCCTAGCGGGAGCTCCCGCCGGGGAGCTGTTTTTT.

This chain joins TRBV5-6 and TRBJ2-3, with D tentatively TRBD1 (5 bases). Germline values: CDR1 SGHDT, CDR2 YYEEEE. The CDR3 has 13 residues. The V gene lost 4 bases and the J gene lost 5 bases, with 11 bases spanning the gap. For the CDR3, the DNA is TGTGCCAGCAGCCCAGGGTCTGGAGATACGCAGTATTTT. Protein product: CASSPGSGDTQYF.

The chain is built from TRBV5-6 and TRBJ2-7; unclear D gene. The V gene lost 0 bases and the J gene lost 9 bases, with 10 bases spanning the gap. The CDR3 is 12 amino acids. CDR1 SGHDT and CDR2 YYEEEE come from the germline V gene. The CDR3 reads CASSLVLSGQYF. In DNA form, the CDR3 reads TGTGCCAGCAGCTTGGTTTTGTCTGGGCAGTACTTC.

To note about this clone: Compared with germline, one end of the junction differs, possibly owing to a read error. The chain links TRBV6-6 to TRBJ2-1; no definite D call. CDR3 length equals 13 residues. Germline V gives CDR1 MNHNY, CDR2 SVGAGI (reference sequence). As DNA, the CDR3 is TGTGCCAGCAAAGAGTCGCCCTACGATGAGCAGTTCTTC. This codes for CASKESPYDEQFF.

This chain joins TRBV6-4 and TRBJ2-2; TRBD1 is a possible D gene (6 bases). From germline, CDR1 is MRHNA and CDR2 SNTAGT. Trimming removed 5 bases from V and 0 bases from J, with 16 bases in between. This CDR3 spans 17 amino acids. The chain's CDR3 is CASSRQTGYANTGELFF. CDR3 DNA: TGTGCCAGCAGTAGGCAAACAGGGTACGCGAACACCGGGGAGCTGTTTTTT.

The V gene is TRBV5-1, the J gene TRBJ2-3; perhaps TRBD1 as D (5 bases). Germline values: CDR1 SGHRS, CDR2 YFSETQ. CDR3 length: 15 amino acids. V lost 1 base to trimming and J lost 5 bases, with 14 bases between them. Here the CDR3 reads CASSLLPRVGDTQYF. DNA of the CDR3: TGCGCCAGCAGCTTGCTCCCCAGGGTGGGAGATACGCAGTATTTT.

V gene TRBV4-2 combines with J gene TRBJ2-3; D may be TRBD2 (5 bases). V was trimmed by 0 bases and J by 0 bases, leaving 16 bases between them. Germline CDR1 LGHNA, CDR2 YNFKEQ. This CDR3 is 18 amino acids long. The CDR3: CASSQDNQRSSSTDTQYF. As DNA, the CDR3 is TGTGCCAGCAGCCAAGATAACCAGCGGTCGTCTAGCACAGATACGCAGTATTTT.

In the case of this clone: This sample includes further DNA sequences coding for the same CDR3. The rearrangement joins TRBV19 to TRBJ2-2; D is ambiguous. The CDR3 runs to 14 residues. V lost 3 bases and J 1 base, leaving 6 bases between the germline ends. Per the germline V gene, CDR1 is LNHDA and CDR2 is SQIVND (reference sequence). The CDR3: CASSIRRNTGELFF. CDR3 nucleotides: TGTGCCAGTAGTATTCGGAGGAACACCGGGGAGCTGTTTTTT.

V and J are TRBV7-2 and TRBJ1-2; D unclear. CDR1 is SGHTA, CDR2 FQGNSA, per germline. The CDR3 is 13 residues long. V was trimmed by 5 bases and J by 0 bases, leaving 7 bases between them. The CDR3 DNA reads TGTGCCAGCAGCAGCGGACCTAACTATGGCTACACCTTC. Encoded protein: CASSSGPNYGYTF.

The chain combines TRBV29-1 with TRBJ1-1; D uncertain. CDR3 length: 13 residues. Germline values: CDR1 SQVTM, CDR2 ANQGSEA. Deletions cut 3 bases from V and 0 bases from J, with 8 bases between. The CDR3 nucleotides are TGCAGCGTTGATCGGAACCTGAACACTGAAGCTTTCTTT. This codes for CSVDRNLNTEAFF.

The genes are TRBV10-3 and TRBJ1-4, with no clear D. The V gene's germline CDR1 is ENHRY and CDR2 SYGVKD. The V end was cut by 4 bases, the J end by 4 bases, with 13 bases between. CDR3 length: 15 residues. CDR3 sequence reads: CAISASRGNNEKLFF. The CDR3 bases are TGTGCCATCAGTGCGTCACGGGGAAATAATGAAAAACTGTTTTTT.

The chain uses TRBV25-1 and TRBJ2-1, with TRBD2 matching 10 bases. Germline V CDR1 and CDR2: MGHDK, SYGVNS. The CDR3 covers 13 residues. J gave up 11 bases and V 7 bases, and 8 bases lay outside the gene matches. CDR3 residues: CASMTSGLIQQFF. The CDR3 DNA reads TGTGCCAGCATGACTAGCGGGCTAATTCAGCAGTTCTTC.